The 7 T cell receptor beta chains presented below share a single source sample, sequenced in a study of T cell repertoires in cytomegalovirus infection. Their antigens are not known. TCRdb analysed the reads with MiXCR anew, one entry per CDR3 protein. The data hold about 340,000 distinct CDR3 sequences, with about 29% observed a single time. Here the sequenced sample was cultured PBMCs, taken from culture after CMV antigen stimulation. The receptors were gathered from a human donor in good health (CMV status not recorded). Some clones in this sample may be carry-over from other donors' samples.

This clonotype appeared many times. The chain combines TRBV29-1 with TRBJ2-3; D is unclear. The CDR3 sequence is 11 residues long. The V end was cut by 4 bases, the J end by 5 bases, with 7 bases between. Germline V CDR1 and CDR2: SQVTM, ANQGSEA. The CDR3 is CSVVRGDTQYF. CDR3 DNA: TGCAGCGTTGTCCGAGGAGATACGCAGTATTTT.

The chain employs TRBV7-9 and TRBJ1-1; D ambiguous. CDR1 SEHNR and CDR2 FQNEAQ come from the germline V gene (reference sequence). This CDR3 has 14 residues. The V gene lost 4 bases and the J gene lost 8 bases, with 17 bases spanning the gap. The DNA for the CDR3 is TGTGCCAGCAGCTCCGGTGGTCAGCCACCGGAAGCTTTCTTT. This codes for CASSSGGQPPEAFF. The full variable domain, completed using reference TRBV7-9 and TRBJ1-1, is DTGVSQNPRHKITKRGQNVTFRCDPISEHNRLYWYRQTLGQGPEFLTYFQNEAQLEKSRLLSDRFSAERPKGSFSTLEIQRTEQGDSAMYLCASSSGGQPPEAFFGQGTRLTVV.

This chain connects TRBV19 to TRBJ2-1; no definite D call. The length of the CDR3 is 12 residues. CDR1 is LNHDA, CDR2 SQIVND, per germline (reference sequence). Trimming cost V 5 bases and J 7 bases, with 9 bases left between them. CDR3 coding DNA: TGTGCCAGTAGTTGGTTAGAGAATGAGCAGTTCTTC. It specifies CASSWLENEQFF.

This clonotype has at least ten counts. The CDR3 loop is CASRVTGARNTIYF. The DNA of the CDR3 is TGTGCCAGCAGGGTGACAGGGGCTCGAAACACCATATATTTT. The chain is built from TRBV12-3 or TRBV12-4 and TRBJ1-3, with 8 bases aligning to TRBD1. Trimming took 6 bases from V and 5 from J; bases not matched to a gene: 6. CDR3 length: 14 residues.

V gene TRBV12-3 or TRBV12-4 combines with J gene TRBJ1-3; no reliable D call. This CDR3 is built from 16 residues. V lost 0 bases, J lost 0 bases, and 9 bases lay in between. For the CDR3, the DNA is TGTGCCAGCAGTTTAGCGCTGGGGAGCTCTGGAAACACCATATATTTT. Amino acids: CASSLALGSSGNTIYF.

This clonotype was counted at least ten times. CDR3 sequence: CASSLGWGRGGYTF. DNA of the CDR3: TGTGCCAGCAGTTTAGGTTGGGGGCGAGGTGGCTACACCTTC. This sequence joins TRBV27 and TRBJ1-2; D is perhaps TRBD1 (6 bases). This CDR3 is 14 amino acids long. Germline V lookup: CDR1 MNHEY, CDR2 SMNVEV (reference sequence). V was cut by 2 bases and J by 7 bases, with 14 bases left in between.

Details on this clonotype: A read error may explain this, as a much larger clone is one base away. The chain joins TRBV2 to TRBJ1-1; 10 nucleotides agree with TRBD1. J lost 1 base, V lost 7 bases, and 6 bases had no gene match. Germline-derived CDR1 and CDR2 are SNHLY and FYNNEI. The CDR3 is 15 residues long. CDR3 loop: CASTPGTGANTEAFF. CDR3 coding DNA: TGTGCCAGCACCCCCGGGACAGGGGCGAACACTGAAGCTTTCTTT.